The 3 T cell receptor beta chains reported below all come from one sample, sequenced in a study of blood T cells in healthy people across ages. Then a second PCR, running about 7 to 11 cycles, was carried out with a sample-barcoded 5' primer and a J-beta primer mix. Each CDR3 protein gets one entry after TCRdb re-called the 5' RACE reads with MiXCR. Found here are more than 650,000 distinct CDR3 sequences, roughly 53% of them singletons; the top ten hold approximately 40%. Sequencing was performed on blood. The receptor set was obtained from a man older than 75 in good health.

The CDR3 loop is CASSSTGSYNEQFF. For the CDR3, the DNA is TGTGCCAGCAGTTCCACAGGGTCCTACAATGAGCAGTTCTTC. The chain is built from TRBV28 and TRBJ2-1; TRBD1 is a possible D gene (6 bases). Trimming left V 4 bases short and J 1 base short, with 8 bases between. This CDR3 spans 14 amino acids. Germline assignment: CDR1 MDHEN and CDR2 SYDVKM.

CDR3 protein: CATSDQRGLRNEQFF. The DNA of the CDR3 is TGTGCCACCAGTGACCAGAGGGGACTTAGGAATGAGCAGTTCTTC. The chain employs TRBV24-1 and TRBJ2-1; TRBD2 might be the D (6 bases). CDR1 and CDR2 from the germline V gene are KGHDR and SFDVKD. The ends were cut back, 4 bases at V and 7 bases at J, with 16 bases in the middle. CDR3 size: 15 residues.

The sample holds a few counts of this clonotype. The genes are TRBV24-1 and TRBJ2-1; D perhaps matches TRBD2 (5 bases). The CDR3 is made up of 13 amino acids. V lost 7 bases to trimming and J lost 9 bases, with 15 bases between them. Germline CDR1 reads KGHDR; CDR2 reads SFDVKD. CDR3 nucleotides: TGTGCCACCAGCGAAGGTCCGGCGGGTGAGCAGTTCTTC. This codes for CATSEGPAGEQFF.